Listed below are T cell receptor beta chains from one sample, sequenced in a study of regulatory T cells in long-lasting Graves disease. TCRdb itself ran the multiplex PCR reads through MiXCR, one entry per CDR3 protein. The top ten hold about 40% of the sample, which has 300,000 to 400,000 distinct CDR3 sequences, 18% seen once. Specimen: peripheral blood mononuclear cells (PBMCs), collected at new diagnosis, from a patient treated with antithyroid drugs. The source is a female donor with Graves disease. The CDR3 runs from the conserved cysteine through the conserved F or W. D genes are given only for firm matches. The size of a clone is reported for some rows only, either as once, few or many, or as a class for expanded clones.

V	D	J	size	CDR3	DNA
TRBV9	TRBD1	TRBJ2-3	few	CASSKTGGDTQYF	TGTGCCAGCAGCAAAACAGGGGGAGATACGCAGTATTTT
TRBV11-2	TRBD2	TRBJ2-1	many	CASKLAGGEWDEQFF	TGTGCCAGCAAACTAGCGGGAGGGGAGTGGGATGAGCAGTTCTTC
TRBV4-2	TRBD2	TRBJ2-2	many	CASSPQERENTGELFF	TGTGCCAGCAGCCCCCAGGAGCGGGAGAACACCGGGGAGCTGTTTTTT
TRBV12-3/TRBV12-4	TRBD2	TRBJ2-2	many	CASSRSGAGGLTGELFF	TGTGCCAGCAGCAGATCCGGAGCGGGAGGCTTGACCGGGGAGCTGTTTTTT
TRBV5-6	.	TRBJ2-7	.	CASRVGGGTYEQYF	TGTGCCAGCAGAGTCGGAGGAGGGACGTACGAGCAGTACTTC
TRBV6-1	.	TRBJ2-1	.	CASSRERSNNEQFF	TGTGCCAGCAGTCGGGAGAGGAGTAACAATGAGCAGTTCTTC
TRBV2	.	TRBJ2-2	.	CASKRGTNTGELFF	TGTGCCAGCAAACGGGGAACGAACACCGGGGAGCTGTTTTTT
TRBV27	.	TRBJ2-1	many	CASSRESGNEQFF	TGTGCCAGCAGTCGGGAGTCGGGCAATGAGCAGTTCTTC
TRBV27	.	TRBJ2-1	many	CASSLSLFGVDEQFF	TGTGCCAGCAGTCTATCCCTCTTCGGGGTGGATGAGCAGTTCTTC
TRBV20-1	TRBD2	TRBJ2-5	.	CSARETSGPETQYF	TGCAGTGCTAGAGAGACTAGCGGGCCTGAGACCCAGTACTTC
TRBV11-3	TRBD1	TRBJ1-2	many	CASSSGTDRYNYGYTF	TGTGCCAGCAGCTCCGGGACAGACCGCTATAACTATGGCTACACCTTC
TRBV12-3/TRBV12-4	.	TRBJ1-4	many	CASSLRFSGTHEKLFF	TGTGCCAGCAGTTTAAGGTTTTCAGGGACACATGAAAAACTGTTTTTT
TRBV2	TRBD1	TRBJ2-5	.	CASSPLDRGVQETQYF	TGTGCCAGCAGTCCCTTGGACAGGGGCGTTCAAGAGACCCAGTACTTC
TRBV11-2	TRBD2	TRBJ2-3	many	CALSGRDTDTQYF	TGTGCCCTAAGCGGGAGAGATACAGATACGCAGTATTTT
TRBV9	.	TRBJ2-1	.	CASSVADNEQFF	TGTGCCAGCAGCGTAGCCGACAATGAGCAGTTCTTC
TRBV10-3	TRBD2	TRBJ2-7	many	CATGLAGSYEQYF	TGTGCCACGGGACTAGCGGGTTCCTACGAGCAGTACTTC
TRBV29-1	.	TRBJ2-1	many	CSVFDASYNEQFF	TGCAGCGTTTTTGACGCCAGCTACAATGAGCAGTTCTTC
TRBV20-1	TRBD2	TRBJ2-3	many	CSAIAPTSGRFTDTQYF	TGCAGTGCTATCGCCCCAACTAGCGGGAGGTTCACAGATACGCAGTATTTT
TRBV2	.	TRBJ1-1	.	CASCEGVRDAFF	TGTGCCAGCTGTGAAGGGGTCAGGGATGCTTTCTTT
TRBV6-2/TRBV6-3	TRBD2	TRBJ2-2	many	CASRGGGNGELFF	TGTGCCAGCAGGGGCGGGGGGAACGGGGAGCTGTTTTTT
TRBV5-1	.	TRBJ1-1	.	CASSGRQGNTEAFF	TGCGCCAGCAGCGGGAGGCAGGGAAACACTGAAGCTTTCTTT
TRBV7-9	.	TRBJ2-7	many	CASSMDPYEQYF	TGTGCCAGCAGCATGGACCCCTACGAGCAGTACTTC
TRBV27	TRBD1	TRBJ2-2	many	CASRWDSNTGELFF	TGTGCCAGCAGATGGGACAGTAACACCGGGGAGCTGTTTTTT
TRBV6-5	TRBD1	TRBJ1-4	many	CASSYAGQGEKLFF	TGTGCCAGCAGTTACGCCGGACAGGGGGAAAAACTGTTTTTT
TRBV12-3/TRBV12-4	.	TRBJ2-5	many	CASRSAGWEQYF	TGTGCCAGCCGCAGTGCGGGTTGGGAGCAGTACTTC
TRBV10-3	.	TRBJ2-7	many	CAIGRAHEQYF	TGTGCCATCGGTCGTGCCCACGAGCAGTACTTC
TRBV28	.	TRBJ1-3	.	CASSSVRYDGNTIYF	TGTGCCAGCAGTTCCGTTAGGTATGATGGAAACACCATATATTTT
TRBV19	TRBD2	TRBJ2-2	many	CASTKGTSRPGELFF	TGTGCCAGTACCAAAGGGACTAGCCGCCCCGGGGAGCTGTTTTTT
TRBV27	TRBD1	TRBJ1-4	many	CASSIRGQGDEKLFF	TGTGCCAGCAGCATAAGGGGACAGGGCGATGAAAAACTGTTTTTT
TRBV29-1	TRBD2	TRBJ2-1	.	CSVAPGTTSHNEQFF	TGCAGCGTCGCACCTGGGACTACGAGCCACAATGAGCAGTTCTTC
TRBV11-3	.	TRBJ2-5	.	CASSQVISIGSLHKETQYF	TGTGCCAGCAGCCAAGTTATCTCTATTGGCAGCCTTCATAAAGAGACCCAGTACTTC
TRBV18	.	TRBJ2-1	many	CASSPPTGGDDNEQFF	TGTGCCAGCTCACCACCGACTGGCGGCGACGACAATGAGCAGTTCTTC
TRBV3-1	TRBD1	TRBJ1-3	many	CASIGQGASGNTIYF	TGTGCCAGTATCGGACAGGGGGCCTCTGGAAACACCATATATTTT
TRBV19	.	TRBJ2-3	.	CASNDQGSRDTQYF	TGTGCCAGTAACGACCAGGGCAGTAGAGATACGCAGTATTTT
TRBV18	TRBD1	TRBJ2-5	few	CASSPGTAKETQYF	TGTGCCAGCTCACCGGGGACAGCTAAAGAGACCCAGTACTTC
TRBV10-1	TRBD1	TRBJ1-1	many	CASSGLTGGGDTEAFF	TGCGCCAGCAGTGGTTTGACAGGGGGAGGGGACACTGAAGCTTTCTTT
TRBV7-2	TRBD2	TRBJ2-7	.	CASRPLAGVEEQYF	TGTGCCAGCAGACCGCTAGCGGGAGTCGAAGAGCAGTACTTC
TRBV2	.	TRBJ2-3	many	CASGDIGTDTQYF	TGTGCCAGCGGGGATATCGGCACAGATACGCAGTATTTT
TRBV9	.	TRBJ2-7	many	CASSAHRVNAEQYF	TGTGCCAGCAGCGCCCACAGGGTAAACGCCGAGCAGTACTTC
TRBV7-9	TRBD2	TRBJ2-1	many	CASSPRGAGGPTFEQFF	TGTGCCAGCAGCCCAAGGGGAGCGGGAGGGCCGACCTTTGAGCAGTTCTTC
TRBV14	.	TRBJ2-1	many	CASSPYRVGEQFF	TGTGCCAGCAGCCCTTACAGGGTGGGTGAGCAGTTCTTC
TRBV11-3	TRBD2	TRBJ2-5	many	CASSSGTSPPETQYF	TGTGCCAGCAGCTCAGGGACTAGCCCACCGGAGACCCAGTACTTC
TRBV2	.	TRBJ2-3	.	CASSPIISLDTQYF	TGTGCCAGCAGCCCCATAATCTCGCTAGATACGCAGTATTTT
TRBV6-5	TRBD2	TRBJ2-7	.	CASSYGTSGSEQYF	TGTGCCAGCAGTTACGGGACTAGCGGGAGCGAGCAGTACTTC
TRBV11-2	.	TRBJ2-1	few	CASSSLAGTGVAGGEFF	TGTGCCAGCAGCTCACTTGCCGGGACAGGGGTCGCGGGAGGGGAGTTCTTC
TRBV11-2	.	TRBJ2-6	many	CASSFPKLPGANVLTF	TGTGCCAGCAGCTTCCCTAAGCTCCCTGGGGCCAACGTCCTGACTTTC
TRBV12-3/TRBV12-4	TRBD2	TRBJ2-1	many	CASSFSGTYNEQFF	TGTGCCAGCAGTTTTAGCGGGACCTACAATGAGCAGTTCTTC
TRBV19	.	TRBJ2-6	many	CASSIPGDGANVLTF	TGTGCCAGTAGTATCCCAGGGGATGGGGCCAACGTCCTGACTTTC
TRBV20-1	TRBD2	TRBJ2-5	.	CSARTSGETQYF	TGCAGTGCCCGGACTAGCGGAGAAACCCAGTACTTC
TRBV24-1	.	TRBJ2-3	once	CATGTQNTDTQYF	TGTGCCACCGGGACTCAAAATACAGATACGCAGTATTTT
TRBV7-9	TRBD2	TRBJ2-3	few	CASSPDRHKLAGYTDTQYF	TGTGCCAGCAGCCCCGACAGACACAAGCTAGCGGGCTACACAGATACGCAGTATTTT